The following is a T cell receptor (beta chain) sequence with its context. Clones were read by immunoSEQ multiplex PCR, and TCRdb kept only the in-frame ones, dropping some. The sample lists tens of thousands of clones, roughly 50% occurring once. The record originates from a study of cytotoxic CD8 clonotypes in ibrutinib-treated CLL. With 5 bases removed from V and 0 bases from J, the gap between germline ends came to 15 bases. Germline CDR1 PRHDT, CDR2 FYEKMQ (reference sequence). This CDR3 has 16 amino acids. The material sequenced was PBMCs, taken after 24 months of ibrutinib treatment. This sequence joins TRBV13 and TRBJ2-3, with a possible D match to TRBD2 (5 bases). This clonotype was sampled from a human donor with chronic lymphocytic leukemia. This CDR3 reads CASSTRASWSTDTQYF. CDR3 DNA sequence: TGTGCCAGCAGCACTAGAGCTAGTTGGAGCACAGATACGCAGTATTTT. The variable domain in full, completed from reference TRBV13 and TRBJ2-3, reads AAGVIQSPRHLIKEKRETATLKCYPIPRHDTVYWYQQGPGQDPQFLISFYEKMQSDKGSIPDRFSAQQFSDYHSELNMSSLELGDSALYFCASSTRASWSTDTQYFGPGTRLTVL.